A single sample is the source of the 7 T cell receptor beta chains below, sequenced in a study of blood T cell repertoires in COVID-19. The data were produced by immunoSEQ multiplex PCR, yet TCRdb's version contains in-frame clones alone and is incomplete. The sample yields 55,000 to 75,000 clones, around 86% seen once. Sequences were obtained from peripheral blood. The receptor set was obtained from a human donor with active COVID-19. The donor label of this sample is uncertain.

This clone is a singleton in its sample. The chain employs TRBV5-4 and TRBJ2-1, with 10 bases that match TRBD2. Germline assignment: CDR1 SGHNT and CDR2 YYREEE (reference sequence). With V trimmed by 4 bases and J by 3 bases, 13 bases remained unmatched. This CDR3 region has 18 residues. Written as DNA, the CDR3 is TGTGCCAGCAGCCCCCGACTTAGCGGGAGGTCAAACTACAATGAGCAGTTCTTC. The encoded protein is CASSPRLSGRSNYNEQFF.

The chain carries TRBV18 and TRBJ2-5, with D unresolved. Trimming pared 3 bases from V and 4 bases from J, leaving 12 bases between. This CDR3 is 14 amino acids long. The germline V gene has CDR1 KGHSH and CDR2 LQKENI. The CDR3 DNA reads TGTGCCAGCTCACCTACGCGGTTGATAGAGACCCAGTACTTC. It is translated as CASSPTRLIETQYF.

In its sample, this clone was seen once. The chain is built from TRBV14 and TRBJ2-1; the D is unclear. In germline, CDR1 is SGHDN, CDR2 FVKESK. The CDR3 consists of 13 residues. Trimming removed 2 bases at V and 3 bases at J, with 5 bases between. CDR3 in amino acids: CASSQTGYNEQFF. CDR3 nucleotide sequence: TGTGCCAGCAGCCAAACGGGCTACAATGAGCAGTTCTTC.

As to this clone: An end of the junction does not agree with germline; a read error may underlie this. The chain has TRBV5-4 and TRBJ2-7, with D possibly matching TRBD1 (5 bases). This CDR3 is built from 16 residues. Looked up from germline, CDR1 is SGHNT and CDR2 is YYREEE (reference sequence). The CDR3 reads CASSSIQGSIGPRLVF. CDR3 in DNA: TGTGCCAGCAGCTCGATCCAGGGATCTATCGGCCCCCGTTTAGTCTTC.

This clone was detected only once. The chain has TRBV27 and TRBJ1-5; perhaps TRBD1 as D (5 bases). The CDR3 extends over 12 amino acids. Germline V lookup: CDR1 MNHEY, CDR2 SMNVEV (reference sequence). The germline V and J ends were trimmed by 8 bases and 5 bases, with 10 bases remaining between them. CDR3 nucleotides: TGTGCCAGCGGAGGGGCATATCAGCCCCAGCATTTT. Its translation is CASGGAYQPQHF.

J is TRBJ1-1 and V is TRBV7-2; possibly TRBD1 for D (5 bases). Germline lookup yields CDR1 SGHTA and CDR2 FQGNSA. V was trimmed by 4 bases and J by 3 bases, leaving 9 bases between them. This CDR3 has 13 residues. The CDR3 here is CASSSDSYTEAFF. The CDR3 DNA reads TGTGCCAGCAGCTCCGACAGCTACACTGAAGCTTTCTTT.

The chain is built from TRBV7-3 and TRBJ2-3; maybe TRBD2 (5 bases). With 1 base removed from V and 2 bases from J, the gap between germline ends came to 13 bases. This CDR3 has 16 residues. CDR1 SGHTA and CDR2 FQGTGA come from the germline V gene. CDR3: CASSLIGATNTDTQYF. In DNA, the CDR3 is TGTGCCAGCAGCTTAATTGGAGCGACTAACACAGATACGCAGTATTTT.